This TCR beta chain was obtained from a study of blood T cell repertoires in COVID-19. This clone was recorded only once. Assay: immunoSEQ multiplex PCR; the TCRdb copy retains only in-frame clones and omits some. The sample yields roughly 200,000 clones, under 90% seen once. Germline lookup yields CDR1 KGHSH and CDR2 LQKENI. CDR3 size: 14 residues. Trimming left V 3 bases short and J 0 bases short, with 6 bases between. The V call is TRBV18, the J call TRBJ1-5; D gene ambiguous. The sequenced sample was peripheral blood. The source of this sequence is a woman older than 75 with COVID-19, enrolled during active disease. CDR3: CASSPLSSNQPQHF. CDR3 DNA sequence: TGTGCCAGCTCACCGCTCAGTAGCAATCAGCCCCAGCATTTT. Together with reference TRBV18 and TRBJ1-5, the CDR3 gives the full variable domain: NAGVMQNPRHLVRRRGQEARLRCSPMKGHSHVYWYRQLPEEGLKFMVYLQKENIIDESGMPKERFSAEFPKEGPSILRIQQVVRGDSAAYFCASSPLSSNQPQHFGDGTRLSIL.